This TCR beta chain derives from a study of monozygotic twins with inflammatory bowel disease. TCRdb re-analyzed the 5' RACE reads; it lists each CDR3 protein once, without DNA. The sample data list around 190,000 distinct CDR3 sequences. The study, taken as a whole, reports: With inverse Simpson as the measure, TCRbeta diversity was lower in IBD patients than in healthy co-twins.

CDR1 and CDR2 (germline): MNHNS, SASEGT. CDR3 length: 16 residues. Of note for this clonotype: Its antigen is as yet unknown.

Sequencing was done on a sample of blood. The chain links TRBV6-1 to TRBJ2-2. The source of this sequence is a human donor with ulcerative colitis or Crohn's disease, or a healthy co-twin of an affected twin (not recorded which). The CDR3: CASNGILHLNTGELFF.